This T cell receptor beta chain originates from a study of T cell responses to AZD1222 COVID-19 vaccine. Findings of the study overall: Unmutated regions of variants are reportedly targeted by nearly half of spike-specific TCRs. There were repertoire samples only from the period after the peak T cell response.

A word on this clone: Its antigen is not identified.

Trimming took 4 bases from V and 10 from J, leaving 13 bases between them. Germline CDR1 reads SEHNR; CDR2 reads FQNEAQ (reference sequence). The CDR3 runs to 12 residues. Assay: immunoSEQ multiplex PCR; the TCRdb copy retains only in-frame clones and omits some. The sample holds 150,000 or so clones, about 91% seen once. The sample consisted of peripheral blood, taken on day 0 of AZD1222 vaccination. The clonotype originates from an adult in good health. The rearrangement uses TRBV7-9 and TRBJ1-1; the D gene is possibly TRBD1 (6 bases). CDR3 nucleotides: TGTGCCAGCAGCTCACAGGGTAAAGTAGCTTTCTTT. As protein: CASSSQGKVAFF.